This entry lists 8 T cell receptor beta chains sequenced from one sample in a study of blood T cell repertoires in COVID-19. Only in-frame clones appear in the TCRdb table, and some are missing; sequencing was by immunoSEQ multiplex PCR. The sample carries over 250,000 clones, roughly nine tenths recorded once. The sequencing sample was made of peripheral blood. All receptors come from a man aged 45 to 65 with acute or convalescent COVID-19.

This chain connects TRBV29-1 to TRBJ2-7; maybe TRBD1 (5 bases). With 5 bases removed from V and 3 bases from J, the gap between germline ends came to 11 bases. This CDR3 is 12 amino acids long. Germline assignment: CDR1 SQVTM and CDR2 ANQGSEA. The chain's CDR3 is CSVPGPYYEQYF. As DNA, the CDR3 is TGCAGCGTTCCAGGGCCCTACTACGAGCAGTACTTC.

This clone appeared once. This chain uses TRBV18 with TRBJ1-3; 8 positions match TRBD1. This CDR3 region has 14 residues. The V gene end was trimmed by 6 bases and the J gene end by 5 bases; junction bases not matched to a gene: 6. Germline assignment: CDR1 KGHSH and CDR2 LQKENI. Here the CDR3 reads CASSPGQARNTIYF. The CDR3, as DNA: TGTGCCAGCTCGCCGGGACAGGCTAGAAACACCATATATTTT. The full variable domain, with the rest looked up from reference TRBV18 and TRBJ1-3, is NAGVMQNPRHLVRRRGQEARLRCSPMKGHSHVYWYRQLPEEGLKFMVYLQKENIIDESGMPKERFSAEFPKEGPSILRIQQVVRGDSAAYFCASSPGQARNTIYFGEGSWLTVV.

This chain connects TRBV9 to TRBJ1-6, with TRBD1 matching 9 bases. Germline V gene lookup returns CDR1 SGDLS and CDR2 YYNGEE. J was trimmed by 10 bases and V by 3 bases; bases with no gene match: 5. The CDR3 consists of 14 residues. The CDR3 bases are TGTGCCAGCAGCGGGGACAGGGTGGTCTCACCCCTCCACTTT. It encodes CASSGDRVVSPLHF. Using reference TRBV9 and TRBJ1-6 for the parts outside the CDR3, the full variable domain is DSGVTQTPKHLITATGQRVTLRCSPRSGDLSVYWYQQSLDQGLQFLIQYYNGEERAKGNILERFSAQQFPDLHSELNLSSLELGDSALYFCASSGDRVVSPLHFGNGTRLTVT.

The genes are TRBV9 and TRBJ2-1; 11 bases are a match to TRBD2. With 3 bases clipped from V and 8 bases from J, the junction kept 4 bases outside the gene matches. CDR1 is SGDLS, CDR2 YYNGEE, per germline. The CDR3 totals 14 residues. CDR3 amino acids: CASSGGTSGHEQFF. The CDR3 DNA is TGTGCCAGCAGCGGCGGGACTAGCGGCCATGAGCAGTTCTTC.

The chain combines TRBV4-1 with TRBJ2-5; a weak D match, TRBD1 (6 bases). V was shortened by 4 bases and J by 3 bases, with 12 bases between the two germline ends. CDR3 length: 14 residues. Germline CDR1 is MGHRA and CDR2 is YSYEKL. As DNA, the CDR3 is TGCGCCAGCAGCCTGGGGGCAGGGGAAGAGACCCAGTACTTC. As protein: CASSLGAGEETQYF.

The rearrangement uses TRBV2 and TRBJ1-2, with D unclear. The CDR3 covers 15 residues. V dropped 0 bases and J dropped 4 bases, with 12 bases sitting between them. From germline, CDR1 is SNHLY and CDR2 FYNNEI. CDR3 sequence reads: CASSEAEEPAYGYTF. CDR3 bases: TGTGCCAGCAGTGAAGCAGAGGAGCCGGCCTATGGCTACACCTTC.

The chain has TRBV25-1 and TRBJ1-2, with D possibly being TRBD1 (5 bases). The ends were cut back, 8 bases at V and 8 bases at J, with 18 bases in the middle. Germline V gene lookup returns CDR1 MGHDK and CDR2 SYGVNS. The CDR3 runs to 13 residues. The CDR3 bases are TGTGCCAGCTCATCAAAGGGGCAGTTAGGCTACACCTTC. As protein: CASSSKGQLGYTF.

This sequence joins TRBV6-5 and TRBJ2-7, with D maybe TRBD1 (6 bases). This CDR3 is 14 amino acids long. Germline CDR1 reads MNHEY; CDR2 reads SVGAGI. V shed 10 bases and J shed 0 bases, with 16 bases lying between them. The chain's CDR3 is CATFRGRSSYEQYF. The CDR3 DNA is TGTGCCACCTTCAGGGGCCGGAGCTCCTACGAGCAGTACTTC.